The 17 T cell receptor beta chains below all came from one sample that was sequenced in a study of post-analysis software for immune sequencing data. Findings and limits, study-wide: Patients carried a handful of TRBV segments more frequently than controls did, and TRBV5-6, TRBV5-1 and TRBV20-1 were among them.

Unique molecular identifiers were built into the TCR beta cDNA libraries. TCRdb redid the calling of the PCR reads with MiXCR, one entry per CDR3 protein. Here the sample spans about 770,000 distinct CDR3 sequences, 35% to 55% being singletons. Their specific antigens are unknown. Sequences were obtained from blood. The receptors stem from a girl aged 10 to 17 with multiple sclerosis.

The chain combines TRBV7-6 with TRBJ2-1, with 7 bases lining up with TRBD2. Trimming took 1 base from V and 9 from J; bases not matched to a gene: 12. The CDR3 is 16 residues long. Germline CDR1 SGHVS, CDR2 FNYEAQ. This CDR3 reads CASSLDPVGGETEQFF. CDR3 bases: TGTGCCAGCAGCTTAGATCCGGTTGGGGGGGAGACTGAGCAGTTCTTC.

In its sample, this clonotype was seen a few times. One end of the junction is discordant with germline, which a read error may explain. The chain employs TRBV6-2 or TRBV6-3 and TRBJ1-2; unclear D gene. Germline V CDR1 and CDR2: MNHEY, SVGEGT. CDR3 length: 11 amino acids. As DNA, the CDR3 is TGTACCAGCAGTGACAACTATGGCTACACCTTC. It encodes CTSSDNYGYTF.

The table lists this clonotype with a count of one. The chain is built from TRBV7-9 and TRBJ1-2; possibly TRBD1 for D (5 bases). The germline gives CDR1 SEHNR, CDR2 FQNEAQ (reference sequence). The CDR3 is made up of 15 amino acids. V lost 4 bases and J 3 bases, leaving 15 bases between the germline ends. In DNA form, the CDR3 reads TGTGCCAGCAGCTGGTGGGCAGGGCCCGACTATGGCTACACCTTC. As protein: CASSWWAGPDYGYTF.

The V gene is TRBV12-5, the J gene TRBJ1-2, with D perhaps matching TRBD1 (6 bases). The ends were cut back, 1 base at V and 6 bases at J, with 24 bases in the middle. The length of the CDR3 is 18 residues. The germline gives CDR1 LGHNT, CDR2 FRNRAP. The CDR3 reads CASGLATGSSQQADGYTF. CDR3 nucleotide sequence: TGTGCTAGTGGTTTGGCGACAGGATCCTCTCAACAGGCAGATGGCTACACCTTC.

On this clonotype: One end of the junction does not line up with germline, which may come from a read error. The rearrangement uses TRBV20-1 and TRBJ1-4; D unresolved. The CDR3 contains 14 residues. The germline V gene encodes CDR1 DFQATT and CDR2 SNEGSKA (reference sequence). The CDR3 nucleotides are TGCAGTGCCCATAAGAATGCCCGGGGTGAAAAACGGTTTTTT. It specifies CSAHKNARGEKRFF.

V and J are TRBV4-2 and TRBJ1-4; the match to TRBD1 covers 7 bases. J was trimmed by 5 bases and V by 4 bases; bases with no gene match: 10. Germline lookup yields CDR1 LGHNA and CDR2 YNFKEQ. The CDR3 loop spans 16 amino acids. The CDR3 bases are TGTGCCAGCAGCCCTTCAGGAGAACAGGGGAATGAAAAACTGTTTTTT. This gives the protein CASSPSGEQGNEKLFF.

CDR3 amino acids: CASSAEPLLAGGRDEQFF. The CDR3 DNA is TGTGCCAGCAGTGCCGAACCCCTACTAGCGGGAGGTAGGGATGAGCAGTTCTTC. This chain joins TRBV25-1 and TRBJ2-1, with 12 bases matching TRBD2. After removal of 4 bases from V and 8 bases from J, the junction contained 15 bases not matched to a gene. The germline V gene encodes CDR1 MGHDK and CDR2 SYGVNS. The CDR3 spans 18 residues.

V and J are TRBV11-2 and TRBJ2-3; perhaps TRBD1 as D (5 bases). V was trimmed by 0 bases and J by 0 bases, leaving 22 bases between them. The CDR3 extends over 20 amino acids. CDR1 is SGHAT and CDR2 is FQNNGV in the germline V gene. CDR3 residues: CASSLDLSGWGEASTDTQYF. The CDR3 DNA follows: TGTGCCAGCAGCTTAGATCTGTCAGGCTGGGGCGAAGCTAGCACAGATACGCAGTATTTT.

V gene TRBV6-1 combines with J gene TRBJ2-1, with 13 positions matching TRBD2. The length of the CDR3 is 18 residues. Germline values: CDR1 MNHNS, CDR2 SASEGT. V lost 5 bases, J lost 7 bases, and 14 bases stayed unmatched. The DNA of the CDR3 is TGTGCCAGCAGTCCAGGCATCCGACTAGCGGGAGGAGGAAATGAGCAGTTCTTC. Amino acid sequence: CASSPGIRLAGGGNEQFF.

Here the CDR3 reads CASGSSVDTDTQYF. In DNA, the CDR3 is TGTGCTAGTGGTTCGTCTGTGGACACAGATACGCAGTATTTT. The rearrangement uses TRBV12-5 and TRBJ2-3; D is unclear. This CDR3 region has 14 residues. Between the trimmed V and J ends, which lost 4 bases and 2 bases, there was a span of 10 bases. Germline V gene sequence: CDR1 LGHNT, CDR2 FRNRAP.

Points on this clonotype: Because it lacks the conserved phenylalanine or tryptophan at the end, this CDR3 is likely a read error. The chain links TRBV6-6 to TRBJ1-5; D gene uncertain. CDR3 length equals 12 residues. Trimming removed 6 bases at V and 6 bases at J, with 9 bases between. The V gene's germline CDR1 is MNHNY and CDR2 SVGAGI (reference sequence). The CDR3 sequence: CASSSDLQPQHC. The CDR3 DNA reads as TGTGCCAGCAGCTCGGACCTTCAGCCCCAGCATTGT.

This clonotype was picked up many times. This chain links TRBV6-5 with TRBJ2-3; 8 nucleotides line up with TRBD1. CDR3 length equals 15 residues. The germline gives CDR1 MNHEY, CDR2 SVGAGI. The J segment lost 1 base and the V segment lost 4 bases, leaving 4 bases of the junction unmatched. The CDR3 region is CASSFGQGGTDTQYF. The CDR3 DNA is TGTGCCAGCAGTTTTGGACAGGGAGGCACAGATACGCAGTATTTT.

This CDR3 reads CAISKKGGYGYTF. The CDR3, as DNA: TGTGCCATCTCGAAAAAAGGGGGGTATGGCTACACCTTC. This sequence joins TRBV15 and TRBJ1-2, with TRBD1 as a possible D gene (6 bases). The V gene's germline CDR1 is LNHNV and CDR2 YYDKDF (reference sequence). This CDR3 has 13 residues. Trimming took 10 bases from V and 5 from J, leaving 17 bases between them. Filled out from reference TRBV15 and TRBJ1-2, the complete variable domain reads DAMVIQNPRYQVTQFGKPVTLSCSQTLNHNVMYWYQQKSSQAPKLLFHYYDKDFNNEADTPDNFQSRRPNTSFCFLDIRSPGLGDTAMYLCAISKKGGYGYTFGSGTRLTVV.

Concerning this clonotype itself: Its ends do not fully match the called genes, so a read error is possible. V usage is TRBV9 and J usage is TRBJ2-1; D ambiguous. The germline CDR1 and CDR2 sequences are SGDLS and YYNGEE. The CDR3 length is 14 residues. The CDR3 coding sequence is TGTGCCAGCAGCCCCCGGTCAGGATACAATGTGCAGTTCTTC. Residues: CASSPRSGYNVQFF.

This clonotype was detected only a few times. V is TRBV29-1 and J is TRBJ2-7, with D perhaps matching TRBD1 or TRBD2 (5 bases each). CDR3 length: 13 amino acids. V was cut by 3 bases and J by 3 bases, with 12 bases left in between. In germline, CDR1 is SQVTM, CDR2 ANQGSEA. The CDR3 nucleotides read TGCAGCGTTGATAGGGACCGCCGCTACGAGCAGTACTTC. As protein: CSVDRDRRYEQYF.

This clonotype was detected only a few times. The chain recombines TRBV4-1 with TRBJ2-7; 8 bases map to TRBD1. V gave up 4 bases and J gave up 5 bases; unmatched junction bases: 7. The CDR3 extends over 14 amino acids. Germline V gene data show CDR1 as MGHRA and CDR2 as YSYEKL. For the CDR3, the DNA is TGCGCCAGCAGCCCGACAGGGGACGGGAACGAGCAGTACTTC. It translates to CASSPTGDGNEQYF.

The V gene is TRBV12-3 or TRBV12-4, the J gene TRBJ1-2; D might be TRBD1 (6 bases). Trimming took off 6 bases at V and 5 bases at J, with 19 bases between the two ends. CDR3 length: 15 amino acids. The CDR3 nucleotides read TGTGCCAGCAGCTCAGAGGGGGTTGGTCCATATGGCTACACCTTC. Translation gives CASSSEGVGPYGYTF.